These 19 T cell receptor beta chains were all obtained from the same sample, sequenced in a study of CD8 T cells in ankylosing spondylitis. Findings of the study overall: Among TCR beta sequences, a motif of roughly 8 highly homologous variants appeared characteristic of ankylosing spondylitis blood.

TCRdb reprocessed the 5' RACE reads via MiXCR and lists one record per CDR3 protein. The profile shows some 220,000 distinct CDR3 sequences, 6% to 8% of them singletons. No antigen is known for these receptors. The sample consisted of blood, either unsorted or a sorted T cell fraction (not recorded which). These receptors were obtained from a male donor with ankylosing spondylitis.

This clonotype occurred many times. The genes are TRBV7-9 and TRBJ2-5; D might be TRBD1 or TRBD2, each matching 5 bases. Germline CDR1 SEHNR, CDR2 FQNEAQ (reference sequence). Trimming removed 10 bases at V and 4 bases at J, with 13 bases between. The CDR3 is 12 amino acids. CDR3 DNA: TGTGCCATCCAGGGCCGGGGAGAGACCCAGTACTTC. Translating it yields CAIQGRGETQYF.

This clonotype has a count of ten or more. The gene calls are TRBV7-9 and TRBJ1-1; D is perhaps TRBD1 (6 bases). The CDR3 is 14 residues long. V was cut by 3 bases and J by 4 bases, with 12 bases left in between. The germline gives CDR1 SEHNR, CDR2 FQNEAQ (reference sequence). The CDR3 DNA reads as TGTGCCAGCAGCTTGTGGGGGCGGAGCACTGAAGCTTTCTTT. Translation gives CASSLWGRSTEAFF.

This clonotype came up many times. This chain links TRBV5-6 with TRBJ2-1, with 9 bases matching TRBD2. CDR1 and CDR2 (germline): SGHDT, YYEEEE. V trimming: 4 bases; J trimming: 15 bases; junction bases outside the gene matches: 14. This CDR3 region has 14 residues. Written as DNA, the CDR3 is TGTGCCAGCAGCCCGGGTGGTAGCGGGAGAGTGTTGTTCTTC. Amino acid sequence: CASSPGGSGRVLFF.

The chain recombines TRBV4-3 with TRBJ2-7, with TRBD1 matching 9 bases. Trimming cost V 1 base and J 2 bases; bases outside gene matches: 12. Germline V lookup: CDR1 LGHNA, CDR2 YSLEER. The CDR3 is 18 amino acids. CDR3 region: CASSQGESGTGIPYEQYF. CDR3 sequence (DNA): TGCGCCAGCAGCCAAGGGGAATCTGGGACAGGGATCCCCTACGAGCAGTACTTC.

In its sample, this clonotype was seen many times. This chain joins TRBV5-5 and TRBJ1-1; 7 positions match TRBD1. Trimming at V came to 3 bases and at J to 0 bases, leaving 5 bases not matched to a gene. The CDR3 has 15 amino acids. Germline lookup yields CDR1 SGHKS and CDR2 YYEKEE (reference sequence). The CDR3 nucleotides are TGTGCCAGCAGCTCTTACAGGGGTATGAACACTGAAGCTTTCTTT. Its translation: CASSSYRGMNTEAFF. Together with reference TRBV5-5 and TRBJ1-1, the CDR3 gives the full variable domain: DAGVTQSPTHLIKTRGQQVTLRCSPISGHKSVSWYQQVLGQGPQFIFQYYEKEERGRGNFPDRFSARQFPNYSSELNVNALLLGDSALYLCASSSYRGMNTEAFFGQGTRLTVV.

This clonotype came up many times. CDR3 nucleotides: TGCAGTGCTAGGTGGACTAGCGGGGGACGGGGCTACGAGCAGTACTTC. It is translated as CSARWTSGGRGYEQYF. The J gene is TRBJ2-7, the V gene TRBV20-1, with 13 bases lining up with TRBD2. Germline V gene sequence: CDR1 DFQATT, CDR2 SNEGSKA (reference sequence). J was trimmed by 3 bases and V by 3 bases; bases with no gene match: 8. The CDR3 totals 16 residues.

This clonotype appeared many times. V and J are TRBV4-1 and TRBJ1-4, with D hard to call. The CDR3 length is 16 residues. Germline CDR1 and CDR2: MGHRA and YSYEKL. Trimming left V 0 bases short and J 1 base short, with 9 bases between. The CDR3 DNA sequence: TGCGCCAGCAGCCAAGATTTGGGGTTAACTAATGAAAAACTGTTTTTT. Encoded protein: CASSQDLGLTNEKLFF.

The chain carries TRBV24-1 and TRBJ2-5; 7 positions agree with TRBD2. CDR3 size: 15 residues. Losses at the gene ends were 0 bases for V and 1 base for J; bases not matched to a gene: 1. Germline values: CDR1 KGHDR, CDR2 SFDVKD. CDR3 sequence: CATSDLRTSQETQYF. The DNA for the CDR3 is TGTGCCACCAGTGATTTGAGGACTAGCCAAGAGACCCAGTACTTC.

This clonotype was counted between two and nine times. CDR3 in DNA: TGTGCCATCTCAACGGCGACTAGCGGGGCAACAGATACGCAGTATTTT. Encoded protein: CAISTATSGATDTQYF. The chain joins TRBV10-3 to TRBJ2-3; 11 bases agree with TRBD2. The trim removed 8 bases at V and 3 bases at J, leaving 10 bases unmatched. CDR1 is ENHRY and CDR2 is SYGVKD in the germline V gene. This CDR3 is 16 amino acids long.

This clonotype has a count of ten or more. DNA for the CDR3: TGTGCCAGCAGCTTAATGGTGTCCTTCCCTGAAGCTTTCTTT. This sequence encodes CASSLMVSFPEAFF. The rearrangement links TRBV5-6 to TRBJ1-1; D gene ambiguous. This CDR3 comprises 14 residues. CDR1 and CDR2 (germline): SGHDT, YYEEEE. V was pared by 2 bases and J by 6 bases, with 14 bases between.

The sample holds many counts of this clonotype. This sequence joins TRBV5-1 and TRBJ2-7; 13 bases match TRBD2. V dropped 1 base and J dropped 4; count of bases not matched to a gene: 8. The V gene's germline CDR1 is SGHRS and CDR2 YFSETQ. The CDR3 sequence is 17 residues long. CDR3 DNA sequence: TGCGCCAGCAGCTTGCCGGAGGGACTAGCGGGGCTTTACGAGCAGTACTTC. This codes for CASSLPEGLAGLYEQYF.

This clonotype has ten or more counts. This chain connects TRBV4-1 to TRBJ2-1; tentative D call: TRBD2 (5 bases). V lost 1 base and J 0 bases, leaving 7 bases between the germline ends. Germline assignment: CDR1 MGHRA and CDR2 YSYEKL. The CDR3 is made up of 15 amino acids. The CDR3 nucleotides read TGCGCCAGCAGCCAAGCCCGGGGCTCCTACAATGAGCAGTTCTTC. It yields the protein CASSQARGSYNEQFF.

There are many counts of this clonotype. The chain joins TRBV24-1 to TRBJ2-1; perhaps TRBD2 as D (6 bases). This CDR3 contains 14 residues. Looked up from germline, CDR1 is KGHDR and CDR2 is SFDVKD. V was cut by 5 bases and J by 5 bases, with 12 bases left in between. The CDR3 reads CATSGTSRNNEQFF. The CDR3 nucleotides are TGTGCCACCAGTGGAACTAGCAGGAACAATGAGCAGTTCTTC.

This clonotype was found many times. V usage is TRBV12-5 and J usage is TRBJ1-1, with 7 bases aligning to TRBD1. In germline, CDR1 is LGHNT, CDR2 FRNRAP. J was trimmed by 10 bases and V by 3 bases; bases with no gene match: 8. This CDR3 spans 13 amino acids. The CDR3 DNA is TGTGCTAGTGGTTTCACCCAGGGGGTAGTAGCTTTCTTT. Protein product: CASGFTQGVVAFF.

This clonotype appeared many times. The chain combines TRBV4-3 with TRBJ1-2; D gene uncertain. The CDR3 totals 14 residues. From germline, CDR1 is LGHNA and CDR2 YSLEER. V was pared by 0 bases and J by 1 base, with 6 bases between. CDR3 in DNA: TGCGCCAGCAGCCAAGATGCCCTTAACTATGGCTACACCTTC. This sequence encodes CASSQDALNYGYTF.

This clonotype was picked up many times. This chain links TRBV24-1 with TRBJ2-1; 12 bases are shared with TRBD2. CDR1 and CDR2 from the germline V gene are KGHDR and SFDVKD. V shed 1 base and J 7 bases; nucleotides not matched to a gene: 1. This CDR3 comprises 15 residues. This CDR3 reads CATSDFTSGRNEQFF. CDR3 DNA sequence: TGTGCCACCAGTGATTTTACTAGCGGGAGGAATGAGCAGTTCTTC.

This clonotype was seen at least ten times. The genes are TRBV7-2 and TRBJ2-2; 9 bases are a match to TRBD1. Germline assignment: CDR1 SGHTA and CDR2 FQGNSA. The CDR3 consists of 16 residues. The ends lost 3 bases at V and 3 bases at J; junction bases unmatched: 5. CDR3 sequence reads: CASSLDWTGDTGELFF. In DNA form, the CDR3 reads TGTGCCAGCAGCTTGGATTGGACAGGGGACACCGGGGAGCTGTTTTTT.

This clonotype was detected only a few times. This chain connects TRBV7-9 to TRBJ1-4, with no clear D. V lost 7 bases and J lost 5, with 11 bases in between. Germline CDR1 is SEHNR and CDR2 is FQNEAQ (reference sequence). This CDR3 spans 13 amino acids. DNA of the CDR3: TGTGCCAGCACCCGGACCCGAAATGAAAAACTGTTTTTT. Translated, it gives CASTRTRNEKLFF.

The sample holds many counts of this clonotype. The chain is built from TRBV14 and TRBJ2-7; TRBD2 aligns across 8 bases. The CDR3 length is 16 residues. Germline values: CDR1 SGHDN, CDR2 FVKESK. V shed 2 bases, J shed 0 bases, and the junction held 6 bases outside the gene matches. Here the CDR3 reads CASSQLAGTPSYEQYF. The CDR3 nucleotides are TGTGCCAGCAGCCAACTAGCGGGTACGCCCTCCTACGAGCAGTACTTC.